These 25 T cell receptor beta chains came from one sample sequenced in a study of patients and donors after allogeneic stem cell transplantation. Each CDR3 protein is one row after TCRdb ran MiXCR on the RT-PCR reads. This sample has 70,000 to 85,000 distinct CDR3 sequences, with more than 25% found just once. Input material: blood, either unsorted or a sorted T cell fraction (not recorded which). Receptors were obtained from a human donor who was either an allogeneic HSCT recipient or a stem cell or donor lymphocyte infusion donor (not recorded which). It is not recorded whose cells these are; they may come from a transplant donor.

This clonotype was counted a few times. The chain links TRBV9 to TRBJ2-3, with a possible D match to TRBD2 (5 bases). Germline lookup yields CDR1 SGDLS and CDR2 YYNGEE. This CDR3 spans 14 amino acids. Trimming shortened V by 0 bases and J by 8 bases, and 13 bases separated the two germline ends. CDR3 coding DNA: TGTGCCAGCAGCGTAGACGGGGTTATTGGTACGCAGTATTTT. Amino acids: CASSVDGVIGTQYF.

CDR3 nucleotides: TGCGCCAGCAGTTTGTCCTATTTCATGAACACTGAAGCTTTCTTT. Encoded protein: CASSLSYFMNTEAFF. The chain has TRBV5-1 and TRBJ1-1; D not resolved. V lost 5 bases, J lost 0 bases, and 14 bases lay in between. Germline CDR1 reads SGHRS; CDR2 reads YFSETQ. This CDR3 is built from 15 residues.

This clonotype was observed a handful of times. The genes are TRBV7-9 and TRBJ2-1, with D possibly being TRBD2 (6 bases). This CDR3 has 15 residues. V was pared by 2 bases and J by 7 bases, with 15 bases between. CDR1 is SEHNR and CDR2 is FQNEAQ in the germline V gene (reference sequence). CDR3 loop: CASSLHGSAGNEQFF. Written as DNA, the CDR3 is TGTGCCAGCAGCTTACACGGGAGTGCTGGGAATGAGCAGTTCTTC.

In this sample, this clonotype turned up a few times. This chain links TRBV5-1 with TRBJ2-1, with 7 bases matching TRBD1. V gave up 0 bases and J gave up 9 bases; unmatched junction bases: 3. The CDR3 has 13 residues. CDR1 and CDR2 (germline): SGHRS, YFSETQ. The CDR3 nucleotides read TGCGCCAGCAGCTTGGGACAGGGTTTTGAGCAGTTCTTC. Amino acids: CASSLGQGFEQFF.

V usage is TRBV7-2 and J usage is TRBJ1-5; unclear D gene. The germline CDR1 and CDR2 sequences are SGHTA and FQGNSA. V was shortened by 4 bases and J by 0 bases, with 13 bases between the two germline ends. The CDR3 has 16 amino acids. CDR3 DNA sequence: TGTGCCAGCAGCTCTAGTTTTTATTATAGCAATCAGCCCCAGCATTTT. It translates to CASSSSFYYSNQPQHF. Full variable domain (rest looked up from reference TRBV7-2 and TRBJ1-5): GAGVSQSPSNKVTEKGKDVELRCDPISGHTALYWYRQSLGQGLEFLIYFQGNSAPDKSGLPSDRFSAERTGGSVSTLTIQRTQQEDSAVYLCASSSSFYYSNQPQHFGDGTRLSIL.

This clonotype was detected ten times or more. The chain is built from TRBV4-3 and TRBJ2-2; D is unclear. Germline CDR1 and CDR2: LGHNA and YSLEER. This CDR3 is 14 amino acids long. Between the trimmed V and J ends, which lost 2 bases and 0 bases, there was a span of 4 bases. CDR3 residues: CASSQLANTGELFF. As DNA, the CDR3 is TGCGCCAGCAGCCAATTGGCGAACACCGGGGAGCTGTTTTTT.

This clonotype was detected only a few times. V usage is TRBV7-3 and J usage is TRBJ2-1, with 8 bases fitting TRBD2. After removal of 7 bases from V and 0 bases from J, the junction contained 2 bases not matched to a gene. Germline-derived CDR1 and CDR2 are SGHTA and FQGTGA. This CDR3 comprises 14 residues. CDR3 sequence (DNA): TGTGCCAGCAAACTAGCGGACTCCTACAATGAGCAGTTCTTC. This sequence encodes CASKLADSYNEQFF.

Only a few counts were recorded for this clonotype. The rearrangement links TRBV12-3 or TRBV12-4 to TRBJ2-3, with D hard to call. V was trimmed by 0 bases and J by 5 bases, leaving 0 bases between them. The CDR3 has 11 amino acids. CDR3 sequence (DNA): TGTGCCAGCAGTTTAGCAGATACGCAGTATTTT. As protein: CASSLADTQYF.

The chain is built from TRBV10-3 and TRBJ2-7; tentatively, D is TRBD1 (5 bases). CDR1 is ENHRY and CDR2 is SYGVKD in the germline V gene. The CDR3 is 14 amino acids. Trimming left V 0 bases short and J 4 bases short, with 10 bases between. This chain's CDR3 is CAISESQGRYEQYF. CDR3 sequence (DNA): TGTGCCATCAGTGAGTCGCAGGGTCGGTACGAGCAGTACTTC.

There are a few counts of this clonotype. Here the CDR3 DNA reads TGTGCCAGCAGCGTAGGACAGGGATTCGCCATTCAGTACTTC. Amino acids: CASSVGQGFAIQYF. This chain connects TRBV9 to TRBJ2-4; 7 bases are shared with TRBD1. Germline V gene data show CDR1 as SGDLS and CDR2 as YYNGEE. The CDR3 extends over 14 amino acids. After removal of 0 bases from V and 9 bases from J, the junction contained 6 bases not matched to a gene.

The chain carries TRBV13 and TRBJ2-1, with 9 bases lining up with TRBD2. The germline V gene encodes CDR1 PRHDT and CDR2 FYEKMQ (reference sequence). This CDR3 has 17 residues. V was clipped by 6 bases and J by 4 bases; unmatched bases: 13. This chain's CDR3 is CASSSPPGLADYNEQFF. Written as DNA, the CDR3 is TGTGCCAGCAGTTCTCCTCCGGGACTAGCCGATTACAATGAGCAGTTCTTC.

At least ten counts were recorded for this clonotype. The rearrangement joins TRBV9 to TRBJ1-6; a possible D gene is TRBD1 (5 bases). Trimming took off 1 base at V and 6 bases at J, with 11 bases between the two ends. The CDR3 totals 15 residues. Germline CDR1 and CDR2: SGDLS and YYNGEE. The CDR3 region is CASSVRQTGNSPLHF. The CDR3 nucleotides read TGTGCCAGCAGCGTAAGACAGACCGGTAATTCACCCCTCCACTTT. Based on the CDR3 plus reference TRBV9 and TRBJ1-6, the full variable domain is DSGVTQTPKHLITATGQRVTLRCSPRSGDLSVYWYQQSLDQGLQFLIQYYNGEERAKGNILERFSAQQFPDLHSELNLSSLELGDSALYFCASSVRQTGNSPLHFGNGTRLTVT.

In this sample, this clonotype turned up many times. This sequence joins TRBV27 and TRBJ2-5; D perhaps matches TRBD2 (6 bases). Trimming took 4 bases from V and 4 from J, leaving 19 bases between them. The CDR3 runs 16 residues. Per germline, CDR1 MNHEY and CDR2 SMNVEV (reference sequence). The CDR3 is CASSSSYGRTSETQYF. The CDR3 nucleotides read TGTGCCAGCAGTTCCTCTTACGGGAGAACCTCAGAGACCCAGTACTTC.

This clonotype was seen ten or more times. V is TRBV28 and J is TRBJ1-5; 7 positions agree with TRBD1. CDR1 is MDHEN, CDR2 SYDVKM, per germline. The CDR3 runs 15 residues. J gave up 3 bases and V 5 bases, and 7 bases lay outside the gene matches. CDR3 DNA sequence: TGTGCCAGCAGTCCTCGGACAGGATACAATCAGCCCCAGCATTTT. Translating gives CASSPRTGYNQPQHF. Drawing the rest from reference TRBV28 and TRBJ1-5, the complete variable domain is DVKVTQSSRYLVKRTGEKVFLECVQDMDHENMFWYRQDPGLGLRLIYFSYDVKMKEKGDIPEGYSVSREKKERFSLILESASTNQTSMYLCASSPRTGYNQPQHFGDGTRLSIL.

This clonotype was observed a few times. This chain uses TRBV7-2 with TRBJ2-1; TRBD1 matches at 8 bases. The CDR3 spans 13 residues. CDR1 is SGHTA and CDR2 is FQGNSA in the germline V gene. The ends lost 5 bases at V and 6 bases at J; junction bases unmatched: 3. The CDR3 region is CASSQQGGNEQFF. The CDR3 region has the DNA TGTGCCAGCAGCCAACAGGGGGGCAATGAGCAGTTCTTC.

In its sample, this clonotype was seen a few times. V gene TRBV5-1 combines with J gene TRBJ1-6; the D gene is possibly TRBD1 (6 bases). V dropped 1 base and J dropped 8 bases, with 13 bases sitting between them. The CDR3 extends over 15 amino acids. In germline, CDR1 is SGHRS, CDR2 YFSETQ. The CDR3 here is CASSLPGRGDSPLHF. CDR3 in DNA: TGCGCCAGCAGCTTGCCGGGCAGGGGAGATTCACCCCTCCACTTT.

The gene calls are TRBV15 and TRBJ1-2, with 8 bases identical to TRBD1. V shed 0 bases and J 4 bases; nucleotides not matched to a gene: 7. CDR1 and CDR2 from the germline V gene are LNHNV and YYDKDF (reference sequence). The CDR3 totals 16 residues. The CDR3 coding sequence is TGTGCCACCAGCAGAGAGGGGGGGACAGGAGGCTATGGCTACACCTTC. This codes for CATSREGGTGGYGYTF.

The chain uses TRBV29-1 and TRBJ2-7, with D unresolved. The CDR3 runs 13 residues. Per the germline V gene, CDR1 is SQVTM and CDR2 is ANQGSEA. The germline V and J ends were trimmed by 7 bases and 1 base, with 14 bases remaining between them. CDR3 nucleotides: TGCAGCGCCTCTGCCACACTTTCCTACGAGCAGTACTTC. Encoded protein: CSASATLSYEQYF.

The chain links TRBV5-1 to TRBJ2-5; the D call may be TRBD1 or TRBD2 (5 bases each). The V gene lost 3 bases and the J gene lost 2 bases, with 8 bases spanning the gap. The CDR3 is 13 amino acids. Per the germline V gene, CDR1 is SGHRS and CDR2 is YFSETQ. The CDR3 DNA reads as TGCGCCAGCAGCTCGGGGCGTCAAGAGACCCAGTACTTC. Protein sequence: CASSSGRQETQYF.

V is TRBV5-1 and J is TRBJ1-2; D not resolved. Trimming left V 4 bases short and J 3 bases short, with 25 bases between. The CDR3 runs 18 residues. Germline values: CDR1 SGHRS, CDR2 YFSETQ. CDR3: CASSPEGLAGAGDYGYTF. The CDR3, as DNA: TGCGCCAGCAGCCCGGAGGGATTGGCGGGTGCCGGGGACTATGGCTACACCTTC.

J is TRBJ1-2 and V is TRBV29-1, with D possibly TRBD1 on 5 matching bases. CDR1 is SQVTM, CDR2 ANQGSEA, per germline. V lost 4 bases to trimming and J lost 9 bases, with 21 bases between them. CDR3 length: 14 amino acids. DNA of the CDR3: TGCAGCGTTGCCTGGAACAGGAGGGATATGCGCTACACCTTC. The encoded protein is CSVAWNRRDMRYTF.

This chain uses TRBV2 with TRBJ1-2; tentatively, D is TRBD1 (5 bases). V lost 6 bases to trimming and J lost 4 bases, with 18 bases between them. The CDR3 runs 15 residues. CDR1 SNHLY and CDR2 FYNNEI come from the germline V gene. The CDR3 is CASRDEGKGLYGYTF. CDR3 sequence (DNA): TGTGCCAGCAGGGACGAGGGCAAGGGACTCTATGGCTACACCTTC.

This clonotype was seen more than once but under ten times. The V call is TRBV5-1, the J call TRBJ2-3; a weak D match, TRBD2 (6 bases). V dropped 4 bases and J dropped 0 bases, with 12 bases sitting between them. CDR1 is SGHRS and CDR2 is YFSETQ in the germline V gene. This CDR3 contains 15 residues. CDR3 nucleotide sequence: TGCGCCAGCAGCGAAATAGCGGTTAGCACAGATACGCAGTATTTT. Translating gives CASSEIAVSTDTQYF.

This sequence joins TRBV5-1 and TRBJ2-7; D tentatively reads TRBD1 or TRBD2 (5 bases each). Trimming shortened V by 4 bases and J by 4 bases, and 12 bases separated the two germline ends. Germline V gene data show CDR1 as SGHRS and CDR2 as YFSETQ. The length of the CDR3 is 13 residues. The CDR3 sequence is CASSRGRIYEQYF. The DNA of the CDR3 is TGCGCCAGCAGCCGGGGACGGATTTACGAGCAGTACTTC.

The rearrangement joins TRBV6-6 to TRBJ1-2; D is ambiguous. CDR1 MNHNY and CDR2 SVGAGI come from the germline V gene (reference sequence). The CDR3 has 16 residues. The V gene lost 0 bases and the J gene lost 4 bases, with 15 bases spanning the gap. CDR3 in DNA: TGTGCCAGCAGTTACTCGAGCCGGTCAGATAGCTATGGCTACACCTTC. Translating it yields CASSYSSRSDSYGYTF.